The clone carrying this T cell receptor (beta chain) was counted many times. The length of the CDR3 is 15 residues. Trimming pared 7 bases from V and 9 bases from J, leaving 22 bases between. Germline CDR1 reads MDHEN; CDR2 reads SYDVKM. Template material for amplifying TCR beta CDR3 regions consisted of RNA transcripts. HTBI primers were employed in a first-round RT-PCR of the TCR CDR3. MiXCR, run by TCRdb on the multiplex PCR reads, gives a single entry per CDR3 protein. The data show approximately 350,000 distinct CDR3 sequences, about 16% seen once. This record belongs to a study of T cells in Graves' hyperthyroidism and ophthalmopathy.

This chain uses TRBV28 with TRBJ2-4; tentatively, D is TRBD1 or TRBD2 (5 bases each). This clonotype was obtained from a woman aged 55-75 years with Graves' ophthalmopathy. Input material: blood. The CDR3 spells CASTSPGHSRGIQYF. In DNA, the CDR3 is TGTGCCAGCACCTCCCCCGGACATTCGAGGGGCATTCAGTACTTC.